One and the same sample provided the 17 T cell receptor beta chains below, sequenced in a study of cytomegalovirus exposure and HLA in healthy donors. It was with 60 Vbeta and 13 Jbeta primers that the PCR ran. Data came from immunoSEQ multiplex PCR; TCRdb stores just in-frame clones and leaves some out. The sample shows fewer than 130,000 clones, roughly 80% of them seen only once. Sequenced: PBMCs. Source of these receptors: a man under 40 in good health and CMV-seropositive.

This rearrangement joins TRBV27 to TRBJ2-5; the match to TRBD1 covers 9 bases. Germline V gene sequence: CDR1 MNHEY, CDR2 SMNVEV (reference sequence). The CDR3 totals 16 residues. V gave up 2 bases and J gave up 1 base; unmatched junction bases: 5. The CDR3 reads CASSLVTGGFQETQYF. Here the CDR3 DNA reads TGTGCCAGCAGTTTAGTGACAGGGGGGTTCCAAGAGACCCAGTACTTC.

The rearrangement joins TRBV5-6 to TRBJ1-2; maybe TRBD1 (5 bases). Germline assignment: CDR1 SGHDT and CDR2 YYEEEE. V shed 3 bases and J shed 0 bases, with 18 bases lying between them. There are 17 residues in the CDR3. The CDR3: CASSSSLRQGSNYGYTF. The DNA of the CDR3 is TGTGCCAGCAGCTCTTCTCTAAGGCAGGGATCTAACTATGGCTACACCTTC.

The chain carries TRBV7-2 and TRBJ1-4; D is unclear. This CDR3 has 16 amino acids. With 4 bases removed from V and 0 bases from J, the gap between germline ends came to 12 bases. CDR1 and CDR2 (germline): SGHTA, FQGNSA. CDR3 in DNA: TGTGCCAGCAGCTCCTCGACAAGTGCAACTAATGAAAAACTGTTTTTT. This encodes CASSSSTSATNEKLFF.

The chain uses TRBV4-3 and TRBJ2-2; possible D gene TRBD2, 7 bases. This CDR3 contains 13 residues. Germline assignment: CDR1 LGHNA and CDR2 YSLEER. V was trimmed by 5 bases and J by 7 bases, leaving 11 bases between them. The CDR3 DNA reads as TGCGCCAGCAGCTACAGGGAGGGCGGGGAGCTGTTTTTT. This sequence encodes CASSYREGGELFF.

V and J are TRBV19 and TRBJ2-1; 9 bases match TRBD2. Germline CDR1 is LNHDA and CDR2 is SQIVND (reference sequence). The CDR3 has 17 amino acids. The junction had 15 bases not matched to a gene; V was cut back by 6 bases and J by 6 bases. The CDR3 DNA reads TGTGCCAGTAGCCAATCTGGAGATAGCGGGGGTCTCAATGAGCAGTTCTTC. This encodes CASSQSGDSGGLNEQFF.

This chain joins TRBV14 and TRBJ1-2; D is uncertain. Germline CDR1 reads SGHDN; CDR2 reads FVKESK. V lost 3 bases and J 1 base, leaving 9 bases between the germline ends. This CDR3 comprises 14 residues. CDR3 coding DNA: TGTGCCAGCAGCCAGGCGACACTTAACTATGGCTACACCTTC. Its protein product is CASSQATLNYGYTF.

The chain employs TRBV11-3 and TRBJ2-3; 8 bases line up with TRBD2. The CDR3 is 15 amino acids. Trimming cost V 5 bases and J 2 bases; bases outside gene matches: 6. Germline V gene lookup returns CDR1 SGHNT and CDR2 YENEEA. The CDR3 sequence: CASSNSGVSTDTQYF. The DNA of the CDR3 is TGTGCCAGCAGCAATAGCGGGGTTTCCACAGATACGCAGTATTTT.

This clone has a handful of counts. The V call is TRBV7-9, the J call TRBJ2-2, with 9 bases aligning to TRBD2. Germline CDR1 is SEHNR and CDR2 is FQNEAQ (reference sequence). There are 16 residues in the CDR3. With 5 bases clipped from V and 1 base from J, the junction kept 5 bases outside the gene matches. CDR3 sequence (DNA): TGTGCCAGCAGCCCAGAGACTAGCGGGAACACCGGGGAGCTGTTTTTT. It yields the protein CASSPETSGNTGELFF.

The rearrangement joins TRBV4-2 to TRBJ1-2; TRBD1 matches 7 bases. This CDR3 has 16 amino acids. The junction had 9 bases not matched to a gene; V was cut back by 3 bases and J by 2 bases. Germline V gene lookup returns CDR1 LGHNA and CDR2 YNFKEQ. The CDR3 DNA reads TGTGCCAGCAGCCAGTTTGAGACAGGGATAAACTATGGCTACACCTTC. Translated: CASSQFETGINYGYTF.

This sequence joins TRBV7-8 and TRBJ2-7; D is undetermined. The V and J ends lost 3 bases and 2 bases respectively, with 11 bases between them. The CDR3 totals 14 residues. Germline CDR1 SGHVS, CDR2 FQNEAQ. CDR3 residues: CASSFFSRPYEQYF. The CDR3 DNA reads as TGTGCCAGCAGCTTCTTCTCCAGGCCCTACGAGCAGTACTTC.

The CDR3 protein is CASSYGTSGGIELFF. In DNA, the CDR3 is TGCGCCAGCAGCTACGGGACTAGCGGGGGGATCGAGCTGTTTTTT. The chain joins TRBV5-1 to TRBJ2-2; TRBD2 matches at 15 bases. CDR3 length: 15 amino acids. In germline, CDR1 is SGHRS, CDR2 YFSETQ. V was pared by 3 bases and J by 11 bases, with 5 bases of the junction left unmatched.

The chain carries TRBV7-9 and TRBJ2-1; weak D call: TRBD1 (6 bases). The V end lost 5 bases, the J end lost 3 bases, and 14 bases lay between the germline ends. Germline assignment: CDR1 SEHNR and CDR2 FQNEAQ (reference sequence). CDR3 length equals 15 residues. For the CDR3, the DNA is TGTGCCAGCAGCCCGGGACATATGGTCTACAATGAGCAGTTCTTC. It is translated as CASSPGHMVYNEQFF.

The chain uses TRBV11-3 and TRBJ1-1, with 7 positions matching TRBD1. The junction had 3 bases not matched to a gene; V was cut back by 10 bases and J by 1 base. The CDR3 runs to 12 residues. Looked up from germline, CDR1 is SGHNT and CDR2 is YENEEA. The CDR3 spells CATRQGNTEAFF. CDR3 bases: TGTGCCACCCGACAGGGGAACACTGAAGCTTTCTTT.

This chain uses TRBV5-1 with TRBJ2-7; D gene unclear. Between the trimmed V and J ends, which lost 4 bases and 3 bases, there was a span of 8 bases. Germline-derived CDR1 and CDR2 are SGHRS and YFSETQ. The CDR3 consists of 12 residues. The CDR3 spells CASSPPSYEQYF. Here the CDR3 DNA reads TGCGCCAGCAGCCCCCCTAGCTACGAGCAGTACTTC.

J is TRBJ1-4 and V is TRBV4-2; no clear D. V lost 4 bases, J lost 5 bases, and 17 bases lay in between. Germline V gives CDR1 LGHNA, CDR2 YNFKEQ. The length of the CDR3 is 16 residues. CDR3 region: CASSPAISGPNEKLFF. The DNA of the CDR3 is TGTGCCAGCAGCCCAGCCATCTCAGGCCCCAATGAAAAACTGTTTTTT.

The V call is TRBV5-1, the J call TRBJ2-5; D may be TRBD1 (5 bases). The CDR3 is 15 amino acids. V was pared by 0 bases and J by 5 bases, with 14 bases between. Germline-derived CDR1 and CDR2 are SGHRS and YFSETQ. CDR3 nucleotide sequence: TGCGCCAGCAGCTTGGATAGGGGATATTTGGAGACCCAGTACTTC. It specifies CASSLDRGYLETQYF.

The rearrangement joins TRBV4-1 to TRBJ2-5; 9 nucleotides agree with TRBD1. The V and J ends lost 6 bases and 3 bases, in that order; junction bases with no gene match: 5. Germline V lookup: CDR1 MGHRA, CDR2 YSYEKL. CDR3 length equals 14 residues. CDR3 sequence: CASRDRGGEETQYF. Here the CDR3 DNA reads TGCGCCAGCAGAGACAGGGGGGGAGAAGAGACCCAGTACTTC.